This entry lists 9 T cell receptor beta chains sequenced from one sample in a study of cytomegalovirus exposure and HLA in healthy donors. In the PCR, 60 Vbeta and 13 Jbeta primers were used. Clones were sequenced by immunoSEQ multiplex PCR, and TCRdb holds only the in-frame ones, with some missing. The sample holds about 130,000 clones, approximately 85% seen once. The specimen was PBMCs. Receptors originate from a boy younger than 18 in good health and CMV-seronegative.

The chain uses TRBV19 and TRBJ1-3; 10 bases fit TRBD1. J was trimmed by 2 bases and V by 4 bases; bases with no gene match: 2. The CDR3 covers 15 residues. CDR1 is LNHDA, CDR2 SQIVND, per germline (reference sequence). CDR3 in amino acids: CASSTGTGAGNTIYF. The CDR3 bases are TGTGCCAGTAGTACCGGGACAGGGGCTGGAAACACCATATATTTT.

The chain recombines TRBV7-9 with TRBJ2-7, with 7 bases identical to TRBD1. This CDR3 is built from 15 residues. Looked up from germline, CDR1 is SEHNR and CDR2 is FQNEAQ (reference sequence). Unmatched junction bases numbered 10, after V lost 6 bases and J lost 2 bases. The CDR3 is CASSSTGDPTYEQYF. The CDR3 region has the DNA TGTGCCAGCAGTTCTACAGGGGACCCGACCTACGAGCAGTACTTC.

The chain couples TRBV7-9 to TRBJ1-2; 7 positions agree with TRBD1. CDR3 length: 13 residues. Germline lookup yields CDR1 SEHNR and CDR2 FQNEAQ (reference sequence). Trimming removed 5 bases from V and 8 bases from J; junction bases left unmatched: 8. The DNA of the CDR3 is TGTGCCAGCAGCCCAGGGGGGATGAGGGGCTACACCTTC. Protein: CASSPGGMRGYTF.

This clone was recorded once. This rearrangement joins TRBV9 to TRBJ1-1; no clear D gene. Germline loops: CDR1 SGDLS, CDR2 YYNGEE. Trimming shortened V by 0 bases and J by 0 bases, and 6 bases separated the two germline ends. The CDR3 loop spans 14 amino acids. In DNA form, the CDR3 reads TGTGCCAGCAGCGTAGATCCTATGAACACTGAAGCTTTCTTT. Its translation is CASSVDPMNTEAFF.

The CDR3 nucleotides are TGTGCCAGCAGCAGCCCCCTGCTGGGACAGGGAGACACAGATACGCAGTATTTT. Translating gives CASSSPLLGQGDTDTQYF. This chain connects TRBV21-1 to TRBJ2-3; the table's D gene call, TRBD1, was not cross checked with the DNA. TRBV21-1 is recorded as a pseudogene. This CDR3 spans 18 amino acids.

The chain has TRBV7-9 and TRBJ2-2; a possible D gene is TRBD2 (5 bases). The CDR3 is 14 residues long. Germline assignment: CDR1 SEHNR and CDR2 FQNEAQ (reference sequence). V lost 5 bases and J lost 4, with 11 bases in between. CDR3: CASSRGSLTGELFF. The CDR3 DNA reads as TGTGCCAGCAGCCGAGGGAGCCTCACCGGGGAGCTGTTTTTT.

This clone was observed a few times. This chain uses TRBV30 with TRBJ2-1, with a possible D match to TRBD2 (5 bases). Germline assignment: CDR1 GTSNPN and CDR2 SVGIG (reference sequence). The CDR3 length is 14 residues. V lost 0 bases and J lost 16, with 22 bases in between. CDR3 residues: CAWSVNVLLAMLFF. The CDR3 bases are TGTGCCTGGAGTGTAAACGTTTTGCTAGCCATGTTATTCTTC.

This chain connects TRBV7-6 to TRBJ2-5; no reliable D call. This CDR3 region has 15 residues. The V gene's germline CDR1 is SGHVS and CDR2 FNYEAQ. V dropped 8 bases and J dropped 0 bases, with 16 bases sitting between them. In DNA form, the CDR3 reads TGTGCCAGCGCCAAACTGGCGGCGTACCAAGAGACCCAGTACTTC. Encoded protein: CASAKLAAYQETQYF.

V gene TRBV13 combines with J gene TRBJ2-6; perhaps TRBD1 as D (5 bases). V lost 2 bases and J lost 0, with 5 bases in between. Germline CDR1 and CDR2: PRHDT and FYEKMQ (reference sequence). The CDR3 contains 15 residues. The CDR3 bases are TGTGCCAGCAGCTTACAGGGCTCTGGGGCCAACGTCCTGACTTTC. It codes for CASSLQGSGANVLTF.